The entry below describes one T cell receptor (beta chain). Antigen specificity is unknown. A much larger clonotype is one base distant, so this may be a read error. This sample is part of a study of response to subunit inactivated influenza vaccine. TCRdb itself ran the RT-PCR reads through MiXCR, one entry per CDR3 protein. The data show 550,000 to 800,000 distinct CDR3 sequences, roughly 14% seen once. Germline V CDR1 and CDR2: SGHAT, FQNNGV. V dropped 5 bases and J dropped 4 bases, with 11 bases sitting between them. The CDR3 is 13 residues long. Study-wide results and limits: Few new T cells, the authors suggested, are recruited by each seasonal influenza vaccination.

Specimen: PBMCs from blood, collected 11 to 12 days after vaccination. The rearrangement links TRBV11-2 to TRBJ2-5; D assignment may be TRBD1 or TRBD2 (5 bases each). The clonotype was recovered from a man in his fifties or sixties who received an inactivated influenza vaccine. The CDR3 spells CASSVGTGETQYF. CDR3 nucleotides: TGTGCCAGCAGCGTCGGGACGGGAGAGACCCAGTACTTC.